Below are 3 T cell receptor beta chains sequenced from a single sample in a study of patients and donors after allogeneic stem cell transplantation. TCRdb processed the RT-PCR reads anew with MiXCR; each CDR3 protein has one entry. The sample consists of about 960,000 distinct CDR3 sequences, roughly 18% of them appearing once. The specimen was blood, either unsorted or a sorted T cell fraction (not recorded which). Source of these receptors: a human donor who was either an allogeneic HSCT recipient or a stem cell or donor lymphocyte infusion donor (not recorded which). It is not recorded whose cells these are; they may come from a transplant donor.

The chain combines TRBV7-6 with TRBJ2-7; 12 bases match TRBD1. The CDR3 contains 18 residues. V lost 1 base to trimming and J lost 4 bases; unmatched junction nucleotides: 11. Looked up from germline, CDR1 is SGHVS and CDR2 is FNYEAQ. Written as DNA, the CDR3 is TGTGCCAGCAGCTTAGGTCCAACGGGACAGGGGGCGAGTTACGAGCAGTACTTC. Translated, it gives CASSLGPTGQGASYEQYF.

The gene calls are TRBV7-9 and TRBJ1-1; possibly TRBD1 for D (6 bases). The CDR3 contains 14 residues. Trimming removed 5 bases at V and 5 bases at J, with 15 bases between. Germline V gene data show CDR1 as SEHNR and CDR2 as FQNEAQ (reference sequence). In DNA form, the CDR3 reads TGTGCCAGCAGCGAACAGGGCTCGCAGACTGAAGCTTTCTTT. Translation gives CASSEQGSQTEAFF.

The V gene is TRBV30, the J gene TRBJ2-1; 12 bases fit TRBD2. This CDR3 spans 13 amino acids. Trimming took 2 bases from V and 8 from J; bases not matched to a gene: 1. Germline lookup yields CDR1 GTSNPN and CDR2 SVGIG (reference sequence). In nucleotides, the CDR3 is TGTGCCTGGAGTCGACTAGCGGGAGATGAGCAGTTCTTC. Translation gives CAWSRLAGDEQFF.